Described below is a single TCR beta chain sequence and its context. Its antigen is undetermined. TCRdb's table, derived via immunoSEQ multiplex PCR, lists solely in-frame clones and lacks some. Of around 310,000 clones listed, roughly 80% are singletons. The sample comes from a study of cytotoxic CD8 clonotypes in ibrutinib-treated CLL. Study in general: More than 9 relapsed/refractory, some 14 treatment-naive; some 18 IGHV unmutated. After a median 12 months on treatment (6 to 36), response samples were drawn.

Regarding the study as a whole: Sampling of sustained-remission and progressing patients occurred at differing times.

This CDR3 contains 15 residues. V was shortened by 2 bases and J by 6 bases, with 14 bases between the two germline ends. Germline lookup yields CDR1 LGHNA and CDR2 YNFKEQ. Sequences were derived from PBMCs, sampled before ibrutinib treatment. The TCR sequence derives from a human donor with chronic lymphocytic leukemia. The rearrangement links TRBV4-2 to TRBJ2-1; D is possibly TRBD2 (6 bases). CDR3 in DNA: TGTGCCAGCAGCCAATTAGCTGGCGGGGTCAATGAGCAGTTCTTC. Translated: CASSQLAGGVNEQFF.